This T cell receptor beta chain was captured by sequencing in a study of T-cell memory formation after mild COVID-19. This clonotype has just a few counts. The target antigen is unknown. Findings of the study overall: Clones from the second wave (peaking day 37) had unconfirmed SARS-CoV-2 specificity. Prior to infection, memory already included some responding clones, suggesting cross-reactive memory joined.

TCRdb re-called the 5' RACE reads through MiXCR, storing one row per CDR3 protein. The data show roughly 560,000 distinct CDR3 sequences, approximately 20% seen once. The CDR3 spans 14 residues. J gave up 8 bases and V 0 bases, and 3 bases lay outside the gene matches. Germline V lookup: CDR1 LGHNA, CDR2 YNFKEQ. Sequenced input: PBMCs or a T cell subset sorted from them (not recorded which). The receptor was isolated from an adult woman who had mild COVID-19 (a few samples of this study predate the infection). Cell type and time point are not known. The chain is built from TRBV4-2 and TRBJ2-5; TRBD2 matches 10 bases. CDR3 nucleotide sequence: TGTGCCAGCAGCCAAGAACTAGCGGGAACAACCCAGTACTTC. Translating gives CASSQELAGTTQYF.